This TCR beta chain was profiled in a study of shared clonotypes between healthy human individuals. Study-level points and caveats: Approximately 4.5% was the fraction of naive CD4 clonotypes found shared across a handful of donors.

Assay runs were performed at deep level. Sequenced by immunoSEQ multiplex PCR; TCRdb stores in-frame clones only, minus some. The sample has a few million clones, roughly 92% seen once; the top ten hold 0.13% to 0.15%. V lost 5 bases and J 6 bases, leaving 17 bases between the germline ends. The CDR3 runs 14 residues. Germline-derived CDR1 and CDR2 are MNHEY and SVGAGI. With regard to this clone: What it recognizes is unknown.

The TCR originated in a man between 18 and 35 years old in good health. Material: naive CD4+ T cells sorted from blood. Subset: CD45RA+ positively selected. The V gene is TRBV6-5, the J gene TRBJ2-7; D is perhaps TRBD1 (6 bases). CDR3 DNA sequence: TGTGCCAGCAGTCGGCAGGGGTACGGTCTCGAGCAGTACTTC. It yields the protein CASSRQGYGLEQYF.